What follows describes a single TCR beta chain. Its antigen is undetermined. Gene names follow the mouse nomenclature. This sample's time point: mouse harvest day 7 after allogeneic transplant. Each mouse received 10^7 T-cell-depleted marrow cells plus 10^6 splenic CD5+ T cells by tail vein. Mice had MHC-mismatched B6 into BALB/c GVHD, sampled day 7 or 14. The data are from a study of tissue T cells after allogeneic stem cell transplantation. TCRbeta CDR3 was sequenced at survey depth with template counts. Libraries were prepared by immunoSEQ multiplex PCR; TCRdb keeps only in-frame clonotypes and omits some of them. The profile shows about 5,800 clones, 45% to 55% of them singletons. Overall study findings and caveats: Which tissue TCRs were alloreactive or antigen-specific was not determined. Some clones might be persisting host cells. In patients and mice, blood and spleen missed much of tissue repertoire.

Material for sequencing was skin. The TCR originated in a female BALB/c mouse given C57BL/6 T cells with graft-versus-host disease after an allogeneic hematopoietic cell transplant.

The CDR3 loop reads CASSQGSQNTLYF. The sequenced CDR3 bases are TGTGCCAGCAGTCAGGGGAGTCAAAACACCTTGTAC. The chain has TRBV24 and TRBJ2-4; possibly TRBD1 for D (5 bases). The read terminates 1 residue before the CDR3 end, so the remaining end is supplied by the germline J gene. CDR1 and CDR2 from the germline V gene are KGHTA and FRNEEI. V was pared by 4 bases and J by 0 bases, with 5 bases between. CDR3 length: 13 residues.